This entry describes one TCR beta chain. The data derive from a study of cytomegalovirus exposure and HLA in healthy donors. The germline V gene has CDR1 SEHNR and CDR2 FQNEAQ (reference sequence). V was clipped by 5 bases and J by 5 bases; unmatched bases: 6. CDR3 length: 15 amino acids. PCR primers comprised 60 Vbeta and 13 Jbeta primers. This table comes from immunoSEQ multiplex PCR, and its TCRdb copy is limited to in-frame clones, with some not included. The sample yields fewer than 130,000 clones, 76% seen once. Each donor's status was that of a healthy bone marrow donor. This TCR was sampled from a man aged 25 to 40 in good health and CMV-seropositive. The source material was PBMCs. The chain is built from TRBV7-9 and TRBJ2-5, with TRBD1 matching 12 bases. This CDR3 is CASSLGQGAVETQYF. CDR3 DNA: TGTGCCAGCAGCCTGGGACAGGGGGCGGTGGAGACCCAGTACTTC.